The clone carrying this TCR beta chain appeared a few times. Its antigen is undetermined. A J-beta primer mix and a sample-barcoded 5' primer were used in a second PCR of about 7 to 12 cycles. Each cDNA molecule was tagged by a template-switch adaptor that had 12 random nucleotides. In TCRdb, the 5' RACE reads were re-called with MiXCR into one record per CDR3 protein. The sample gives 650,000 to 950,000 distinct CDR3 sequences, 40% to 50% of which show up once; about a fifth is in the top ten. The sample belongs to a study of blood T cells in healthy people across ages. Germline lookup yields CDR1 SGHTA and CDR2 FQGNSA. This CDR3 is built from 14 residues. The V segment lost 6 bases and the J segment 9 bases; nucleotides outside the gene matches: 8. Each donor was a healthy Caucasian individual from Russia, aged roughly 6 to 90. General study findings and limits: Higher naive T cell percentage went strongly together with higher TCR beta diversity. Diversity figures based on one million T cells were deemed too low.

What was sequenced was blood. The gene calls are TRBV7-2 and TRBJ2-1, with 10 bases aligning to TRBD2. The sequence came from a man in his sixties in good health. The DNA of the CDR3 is TGTGCCAGCAGTTCCAGCGGGGGGGCTAGTGAGCAGTTCTTC. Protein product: CASSSSGGASEQFF.